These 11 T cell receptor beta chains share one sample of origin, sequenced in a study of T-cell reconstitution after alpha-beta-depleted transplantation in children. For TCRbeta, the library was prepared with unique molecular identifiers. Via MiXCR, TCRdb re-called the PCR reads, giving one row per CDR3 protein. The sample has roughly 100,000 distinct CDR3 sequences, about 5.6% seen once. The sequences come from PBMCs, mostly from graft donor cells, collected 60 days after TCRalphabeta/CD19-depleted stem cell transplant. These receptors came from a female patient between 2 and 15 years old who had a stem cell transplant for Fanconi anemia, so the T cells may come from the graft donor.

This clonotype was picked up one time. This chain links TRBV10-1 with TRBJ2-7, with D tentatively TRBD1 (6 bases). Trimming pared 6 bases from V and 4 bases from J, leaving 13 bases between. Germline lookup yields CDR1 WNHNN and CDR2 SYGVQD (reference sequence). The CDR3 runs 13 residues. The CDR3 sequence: CASRATGQYEQYF. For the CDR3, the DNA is TGCGCCAGCAGGGCGACCGGACAGTACGAGCAGTACTTC.

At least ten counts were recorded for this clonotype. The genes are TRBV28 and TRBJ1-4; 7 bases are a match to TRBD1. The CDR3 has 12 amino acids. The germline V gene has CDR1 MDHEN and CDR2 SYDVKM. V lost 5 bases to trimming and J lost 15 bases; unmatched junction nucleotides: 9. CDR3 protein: CASSIRRDSMFF. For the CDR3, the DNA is TGTGCCAGCAGTATCCGAAGGGACAGTATGTTTTTT. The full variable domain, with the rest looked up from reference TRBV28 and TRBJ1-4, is DVKVTQSSRYLVKRTGEKVFLECVQDMDHENMFWYRQDPGLGLRLIYFSYDVKMKEKGDIPEGYSVSREKKERFSLILESASTNQTSMYLCASSIRRDSMFFGSGTQLSVL.

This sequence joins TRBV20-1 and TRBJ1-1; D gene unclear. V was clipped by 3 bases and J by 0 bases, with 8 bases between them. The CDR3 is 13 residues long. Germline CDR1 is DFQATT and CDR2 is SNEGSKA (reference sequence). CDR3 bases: TGCAGTGCTAGTCCAGACATGAACACTGAAGCTTTCTTT. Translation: CSASPDMNTEAFF.

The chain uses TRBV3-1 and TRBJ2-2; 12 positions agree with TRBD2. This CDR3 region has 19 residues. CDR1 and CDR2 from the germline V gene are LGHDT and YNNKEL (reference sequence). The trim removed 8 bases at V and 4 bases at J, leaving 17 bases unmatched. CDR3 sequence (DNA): TGTGCCAGCTGTTTACAGGGCGCTAGCGGGGGGGCGATCACCGGGGAGCTGTTTTTT. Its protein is CASCLQGASGGAITGELFF.

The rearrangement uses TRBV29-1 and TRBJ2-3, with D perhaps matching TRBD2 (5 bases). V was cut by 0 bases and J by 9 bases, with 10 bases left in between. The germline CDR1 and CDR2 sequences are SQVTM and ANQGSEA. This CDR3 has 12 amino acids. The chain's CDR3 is CSVEDLPGTQYF. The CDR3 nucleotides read TGCAGCGTTGAAGATCTTCCGGGAACGCAGTATTTT.

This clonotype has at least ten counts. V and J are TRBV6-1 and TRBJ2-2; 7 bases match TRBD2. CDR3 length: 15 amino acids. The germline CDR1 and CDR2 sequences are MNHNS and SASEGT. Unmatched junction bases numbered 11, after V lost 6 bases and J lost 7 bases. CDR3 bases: TGTGCCAGCAGAACGACTAGCCCGGGGATCGGGGAGCTGTTTTTT. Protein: CASRTTSPGIGELFF.

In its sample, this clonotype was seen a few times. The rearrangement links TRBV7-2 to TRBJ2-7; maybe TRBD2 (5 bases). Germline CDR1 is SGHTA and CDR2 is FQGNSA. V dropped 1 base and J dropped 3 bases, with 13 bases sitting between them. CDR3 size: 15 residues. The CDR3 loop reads CASSLGPRGIYEQYF. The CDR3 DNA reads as TGTGCCAGCAGCTTAGGGCCCCGGGGAATCTACGAGCAGTACTTC.

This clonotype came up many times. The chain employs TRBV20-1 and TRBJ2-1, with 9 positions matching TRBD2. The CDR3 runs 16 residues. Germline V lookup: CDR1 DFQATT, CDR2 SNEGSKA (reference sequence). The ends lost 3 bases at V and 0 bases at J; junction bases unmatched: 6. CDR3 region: CSARTSGPSSYNEQFF. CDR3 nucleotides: TGCAGTGCTAGGACTAGCGGCCCTAGCTCCTACAATGAGCAGTTCTTC.

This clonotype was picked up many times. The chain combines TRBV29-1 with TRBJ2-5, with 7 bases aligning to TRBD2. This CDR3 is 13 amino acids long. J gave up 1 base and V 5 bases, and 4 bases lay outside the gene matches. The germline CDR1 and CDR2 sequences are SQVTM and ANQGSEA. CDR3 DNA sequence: TGCAGCGTTTTTGGCGGGGGCCAAGAGACCCAGTACTTC. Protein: CSVFGGGQETQYF.

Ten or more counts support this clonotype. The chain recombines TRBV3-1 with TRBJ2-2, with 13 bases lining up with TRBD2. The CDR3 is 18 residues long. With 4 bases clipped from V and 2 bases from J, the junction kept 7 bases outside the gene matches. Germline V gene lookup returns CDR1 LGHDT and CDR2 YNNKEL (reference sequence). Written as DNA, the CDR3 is TGTGCCAGCAGCCCCTATGGGACTAGCGGGGAAAACACCGGGGAGCTGTTTTTT. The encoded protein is CASSPYGTSGENTGELFF. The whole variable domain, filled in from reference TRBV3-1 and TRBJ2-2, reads DTAVSQTPKYLVTQMGNDKSIKCEQNLGHDTMYWYKQDSKKFLKIMFSYNNKELIINETVPNRFSPKSPDKAHLNLHINSLELGDSAVYFCASSPYGTSGENTGELFFGEGSRLTVL.

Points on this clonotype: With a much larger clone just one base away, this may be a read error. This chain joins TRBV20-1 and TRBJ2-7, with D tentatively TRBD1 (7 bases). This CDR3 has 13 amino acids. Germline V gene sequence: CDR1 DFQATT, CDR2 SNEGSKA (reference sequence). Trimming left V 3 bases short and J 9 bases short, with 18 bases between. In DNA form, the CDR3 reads TGCAGTGCTAGGGAGGGGGCTGTCGACGGGCAGTACTTC. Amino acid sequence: CSAREGAVDGQYF.